This TCR beta chain was identified during a study of T cells in narcolepsy. Overall study results and limits: Autoreactive HCRT-specific and TRIB2-specific clonotypes were marked in same-patient CSF-versus-blood CD4+ comparisons. Some memory CD4+ repertoires had no autoreactive clone sequences.

This clone has only a few counts. What it binds is not known. Sequencing used immunoSEQ multiplex PCR; TCRdb keeps in-frame clones, though not all of them. The data show 12,000 or so clones, 90% to 95% seen once. CDR1 and CDR2 from the germline V gene are LGHNA and YNFKEQ. The CDR3 is made up of 13 amino acids. Trimming stripped 0 bases from V and 4 bases from J, with 4 bases between. The sequence came from a human donor with narcolepsy. V gene TRBV4-2 combines with J gene TRBJ1-5; D remains ambiguous. The sample comprised CD45RA- memory CD4+ T cells from PBMCs. CDR3 coding DNA: TGTGCCAGCAGCCAAGAAACAAATCAGCCCCAGCATTTT. Amino acid sequence: CASSQETNQPQHF.